This T cell receptor beta chain was profiled in a study of T cell responses to AZD1222 COVID-19 vaccine. Study findings and constraints: Donors were largely white British and mainly female; clonal diversity was possibly underestimated. Baseline testing showed seropositivity in only five or six AZD1222 recipients. Nearly half of spike-specific TCRs reportedly go after variant regions that carry no mutations.

This clone was observed a few times. Antigen unknown. The assay was immunoSEQ multiplex PCR, and TCRdb's table has in-frame clones only and misses some. The data show over 75,000 clones, with around 86% seen just once and 2% to 3% held by the top ten. The CDR3 loop spans 17 amino acids. From germline, CDR1 is SEHNR and CDR2 FQNEAQ (reference sequence). V shed 6 bases, J shed 7 bases, and the junction held 10 bases outside the gene matches. Sequences were derived from peripheral blood, sampled on day 0 of AZD1222 vaccination. The chain joins TRBV7-9 to TRBJ2-1; 15 nucleotides match TRBD2. The sequence was collected from an adult in good health. As DNA, the CDR3 is TGTGCCAGCAGTTCCGACGGACTAGCGGGGGGGCGTAATGAGCAGTTCTTC. Translating gives CASSSDGLAGGRNEQFF.